This T cell receptor (beta chain) was identified during a study of blood T cells in healthy people across ages. The donors, healthy Caucasians from Russia, were aged roughly 6 to 90. With 8 bases removed from V and 6 bases from J, the gap between germline ends came to 16 bases. The length of the CDR3 is 13 residues. A J-beta primer mix and a sample-barcoded 5' primer were used in a second PCR of about 7 to 12 cycles. All cDNA molecules were each tagged by a template-switch adaptor with 12 random nucleotides. From the 5' RACE reads, TCRdb called clonotypes with MiXCR, one entry per CDR3 protein. The table has roughly 500,000 distinct CDR3 sequences, about 26% seen once.

J is TRBJ1-2 and V is TRBV12-3 or TRBV12-4; possibly TRBD1 for D (6 bases). This clonotype originated in a woman between 65 and 79 years old in good health. Sequencing used blood. CDR3: CASLKDSPHGYTF. The DNA of the CDR3 is TGTGCCAGCCTTAAGGACAGCCCCCATGGCTACACCTTC.